This T cell receptor (beta chain) was sequenced during a study of blood T cell repertoires in COVID-19. For the study at large: From the United States, Italy and Spain came samples of acute and convalescent COVID-19. PBMCs, B-cell-depleted T cells, or T cells provided the cDNA or gDNA that made up the material.

Seattle patient enrollment occurred during active infection, with longitudinal follow-up thereafter. The CDR3 runs to 16 residues. In germline, CDR1 is MNHNS, CDR2 SASEGT. Authors' data handling: Estimated nucleated cell counts came from reference gene primer amplification. Profiling relied on immunoSEQ multiplex PCR, and the TCRdb table lists in-frame clones only, not all of them. The D gene and trimming were derived from the DNA, and the V and J assignments and clone size from that table. The data show 200,000 to 300,000 clones, with about 82% seen just once and roughly 5.2% held by the top ten. As concerns this clone: The junction departs from germline at one end; a sequencing error may be responsible.

The sequence was collected from a woman aged 80 or older with COVID-19, enrolled during active disease. The chain recombines TRBV6-1 with TRBJ1-3, with D maybe TRBD1 (6 bases). The sample was peripheral blood. The CDR3 bases are TGTGCCAGTAGTGAAGGGGGGGGTTTCTCTGGAAACACCATATATTTT. This gives the protein CASSEGGGFSGNTIYF.